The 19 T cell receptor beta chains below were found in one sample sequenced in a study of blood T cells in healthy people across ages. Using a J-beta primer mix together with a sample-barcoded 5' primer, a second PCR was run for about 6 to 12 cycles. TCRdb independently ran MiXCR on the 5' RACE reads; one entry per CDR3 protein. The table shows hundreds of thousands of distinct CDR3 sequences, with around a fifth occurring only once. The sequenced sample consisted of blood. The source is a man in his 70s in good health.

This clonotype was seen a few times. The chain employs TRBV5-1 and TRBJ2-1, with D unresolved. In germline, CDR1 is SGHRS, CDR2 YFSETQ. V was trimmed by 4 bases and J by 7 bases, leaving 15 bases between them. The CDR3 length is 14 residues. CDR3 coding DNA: TGCGCCAGCAGCCCGGTCGTGGCCCGGAATGAGCAGTTCTTC. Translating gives CASSPVVARNEQFF. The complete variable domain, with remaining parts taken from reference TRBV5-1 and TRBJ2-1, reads KAGVTQTPRYLIKTRGQQVTLSCSPISGHRSVSWYQQTPGQGLQFLFEYFSETQRNKGNFPGRFSGRQFSNSRSEMNVSTLELGDSALYLCASSPVVARNEQFFGPGTRLTVL.

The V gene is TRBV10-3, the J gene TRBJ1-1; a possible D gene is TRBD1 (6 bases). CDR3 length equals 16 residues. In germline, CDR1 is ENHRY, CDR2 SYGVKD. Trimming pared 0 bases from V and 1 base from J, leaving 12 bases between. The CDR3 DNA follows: TGTGCCATCAGTGAGTCCCCTAGACAGGAGAACACTGAAGCTTTCTTT. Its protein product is CAISESPRQENTEAFF.

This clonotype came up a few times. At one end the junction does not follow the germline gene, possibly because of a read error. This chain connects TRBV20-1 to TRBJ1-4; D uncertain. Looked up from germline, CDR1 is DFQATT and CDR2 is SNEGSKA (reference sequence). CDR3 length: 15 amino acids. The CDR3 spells CSVGGVGATNEKLFF. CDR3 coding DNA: TGCAGTGTTGGCGGGGTGGGCGCAACTAATGAAAAGCTGTTTTTT.

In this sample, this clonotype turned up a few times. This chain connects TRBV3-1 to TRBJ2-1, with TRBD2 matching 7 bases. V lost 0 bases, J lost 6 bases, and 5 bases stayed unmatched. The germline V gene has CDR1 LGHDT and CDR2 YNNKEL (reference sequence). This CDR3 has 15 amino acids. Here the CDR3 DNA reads TGTGCCAGCAGCCAAGACAGCGCTAGCGGCAATGAGCAGTTCTTC. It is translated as CASSQDSASGNEQFF.

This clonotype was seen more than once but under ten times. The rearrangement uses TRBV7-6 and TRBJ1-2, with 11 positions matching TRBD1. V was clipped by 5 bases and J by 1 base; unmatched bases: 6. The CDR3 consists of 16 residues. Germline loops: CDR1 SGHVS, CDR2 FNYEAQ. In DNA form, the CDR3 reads TGTGCCAGCAGCCCGGGACAGGGGGGAGATAACTATGGCTACACCTTC. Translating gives CASSPGQGGDNYGYTF.

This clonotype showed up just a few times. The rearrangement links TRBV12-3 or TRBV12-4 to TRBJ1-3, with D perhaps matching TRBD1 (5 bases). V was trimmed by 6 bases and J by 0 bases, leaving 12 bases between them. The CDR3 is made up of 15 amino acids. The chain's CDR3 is CASSHRGRSGNTIYF. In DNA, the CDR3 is TGTGCCAGCAGCCACCGGGGCCGCTCTGGAAACACCATATATTTT.

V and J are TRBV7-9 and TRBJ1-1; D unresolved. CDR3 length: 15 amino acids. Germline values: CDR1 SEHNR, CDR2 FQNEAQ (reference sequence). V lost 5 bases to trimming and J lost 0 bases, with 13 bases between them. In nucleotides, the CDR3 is TGTGCCAGCAGCCCAGAGGCGTCATTGAACACTGAAGCTTTCTTT. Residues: CASSPEASLNTEAFF.

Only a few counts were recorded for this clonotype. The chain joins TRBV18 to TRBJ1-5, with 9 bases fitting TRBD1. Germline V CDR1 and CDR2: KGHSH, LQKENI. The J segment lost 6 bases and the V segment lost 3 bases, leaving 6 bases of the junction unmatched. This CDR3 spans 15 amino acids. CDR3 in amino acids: CASSPGTGRIQPQHF. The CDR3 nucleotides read TGTGCCAGCTCACCGGGGACAGGGAGGATTCAGCCCCAGCATTTT.

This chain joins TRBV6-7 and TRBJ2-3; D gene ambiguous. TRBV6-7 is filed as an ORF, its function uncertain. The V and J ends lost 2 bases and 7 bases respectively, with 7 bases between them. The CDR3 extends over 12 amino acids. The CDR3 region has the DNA TGTGCCAGCAGTTACGCCGCCAATACGCAGTATTTT. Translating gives CASSYAANTQYF.

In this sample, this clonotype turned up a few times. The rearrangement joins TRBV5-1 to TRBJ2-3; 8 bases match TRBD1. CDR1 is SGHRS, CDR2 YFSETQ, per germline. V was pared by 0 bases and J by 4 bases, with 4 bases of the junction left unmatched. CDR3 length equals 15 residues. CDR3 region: CASSLVQGAADTQYF. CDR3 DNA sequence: TGCGCCAGCAGCTTGGTCCAGGGGGCAGCAGATACGCAGTATTTT.

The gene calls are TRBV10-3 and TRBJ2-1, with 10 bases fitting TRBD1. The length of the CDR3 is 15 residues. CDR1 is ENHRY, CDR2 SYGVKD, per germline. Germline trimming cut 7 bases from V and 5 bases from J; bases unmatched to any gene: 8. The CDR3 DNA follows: TGTGCCATCAAGGGGGACAGGGGCCGGGACAATGAGCAGTTCTTC. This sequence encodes CAIKGDRGRDNEQFF.

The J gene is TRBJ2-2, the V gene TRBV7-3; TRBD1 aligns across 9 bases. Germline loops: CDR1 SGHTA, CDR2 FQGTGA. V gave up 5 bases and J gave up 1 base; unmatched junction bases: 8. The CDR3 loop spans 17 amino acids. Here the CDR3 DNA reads TGTGCCAGCAGCCAAACAGGGGGCGCGGTGAACACCGGGGAGCTGTTTTTT. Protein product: CASSQTGGAVNTGELFF.

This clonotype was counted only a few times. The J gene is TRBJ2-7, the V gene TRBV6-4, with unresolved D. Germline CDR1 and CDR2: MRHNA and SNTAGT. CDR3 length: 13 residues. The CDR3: CASSERQGYGQYV. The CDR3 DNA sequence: TGTGCCAGCAGTGAACGGCAAGGCTACGGGCAGTACGTC.

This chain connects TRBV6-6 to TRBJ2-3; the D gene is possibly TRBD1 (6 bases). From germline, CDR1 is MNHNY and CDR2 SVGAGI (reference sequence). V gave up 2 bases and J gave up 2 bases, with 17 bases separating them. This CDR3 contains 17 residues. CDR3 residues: CASSYLSPGTPTDTQYF. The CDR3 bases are TGTGCCAGCAGTTACCTATCTCCCGGGACACCCACAGATACGCAGTATTTT.

The CDR3 here is CSVRTGTSNTEAFF. CDR3 in DNA: TGCAGCGTAAGAACCGGGACGTCCAACACTGAAGCTTTCTTT. The chain carries TRBV29-1 and TRBJ1-1; D possibly corresponds to TRBD1 (5 bases). The ends were cut back, 6 bases at V and 2 bases at J, with 16 bases in the middle. Germline V gives CDR1 SQVTM, CDR2 ANQGSEA. This CDR3 region has 14 residues.

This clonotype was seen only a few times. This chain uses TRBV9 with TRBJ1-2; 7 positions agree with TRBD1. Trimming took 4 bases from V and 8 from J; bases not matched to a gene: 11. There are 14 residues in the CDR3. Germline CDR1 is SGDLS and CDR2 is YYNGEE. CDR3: CASSQSRGAGGYTF. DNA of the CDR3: TGTGCCAGCAGCCAAAGCAGGGGGGCCGGCGGCTACACCTTC.

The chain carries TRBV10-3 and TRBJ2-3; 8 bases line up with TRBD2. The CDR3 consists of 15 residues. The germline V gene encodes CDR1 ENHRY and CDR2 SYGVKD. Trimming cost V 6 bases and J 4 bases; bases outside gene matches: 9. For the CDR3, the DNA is TGTGCCATCAGCGCCGGGAAGCGGGGGCCAGATACGCAGTATTTT. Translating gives CAISAGKRGPDTQYF.

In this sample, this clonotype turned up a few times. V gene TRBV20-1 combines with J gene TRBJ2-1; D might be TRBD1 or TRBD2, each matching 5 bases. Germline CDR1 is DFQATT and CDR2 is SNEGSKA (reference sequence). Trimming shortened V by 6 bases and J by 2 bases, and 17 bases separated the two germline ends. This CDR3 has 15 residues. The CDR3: CSAHSQGAAYNEQFF. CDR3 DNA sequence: TGCAGTGCCCACAGTCAGGGAGCAGCCTACAATGAGCAGTTCTTC.

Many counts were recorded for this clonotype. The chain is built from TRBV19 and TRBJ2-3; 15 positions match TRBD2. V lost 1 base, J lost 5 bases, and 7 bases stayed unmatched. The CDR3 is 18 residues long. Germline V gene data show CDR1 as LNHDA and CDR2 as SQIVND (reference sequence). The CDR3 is CASSIVRPGLAGGDTQYF. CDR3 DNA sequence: TGTGCCAGTAGTATAGTCCGCCCGGGACTAGCGGGAGGAGATACGCAGTATTTT.